The next 5 T cell receptor beta chains were all read from a single sample in a study of shared clonotypes between healthy human individuals. Sequencing used immunoSEQ multiplex PCR; TCRdb keeps in-frame clones, though not all of them. Among about 2 million clones listed, about 95% were seen once. CD8 cells regarded as naive lacked CD45RO, were positively chosen for CCR7, and omitted terminally differentiated effector memory CD45RA+ cells. Sequenced: naive CD8+ T cells sorted from blood. These receptors originate from a man in his late teens or twenties in good health.

The chain has TRBV6-1 and TRBJ1-6; D perhaps matches TRBD1 (5 bases). The CDR3 loop spans 15 amino acids. The V gene lost 1 base and the J gene lost 9 bases, with 13 bases spanning the gap. Germline CDR1 MNHNS, CDR2 SASEGT. The CDR3 DNA sequence: TGTGCCAGCAGTGAAGAGAGGGACCTACCTTCACCCCTCCACTTT. Residues: CASSEERDLPSPLHF.

The V call is TRBV19, the J call TRBJ2-4, with 9 bases fitting TRBD1. The CDR3 has 16 amino acids. Germline CDR1 reads LNHDA; CDR2 reads SQIVND (reference sequence). After removal of 5 bases from V and 6 bases from J, the junction contained 11 bases not matched to a gene. CDR3 sequence: CASSSRDRARGNIQYF. The DNA for the CDR3 is TGTGCCAGTAGTTCCCGGGACAGGGCTCGGGGAAACATTCAGTACTTC.

The chain links TRBV7-9 to TRBJ2-3; TRBD2 is a possible D gene (6 bases). The CDR3 covers 16 residues. Germline lookup yields CDR1 SEHNR and CDR2 FQNEAQ (reference sequence). Trimming took 3 bases from V and 5 from J, leaving 18 bases between them. The CDR3 region has the DNA TGTGCCAGCAGCTTCTTGATTAGCGGACTCCAAGATACGCAGTATTTT. Its protein is CASSFLISGLQDTQYF.

The V call is TRBV7-9, the J call TRBJ2-7, with D tentatively TRBD2 (5 bases). The germline CDR1 and CDR2 sequences are SEHNR and FQNEAQ (reference sequence). CDR3 length: 14 amino acids. V shed 5 bases and J shed 2 bases, with 13 bases lying between them. The CDR3 DNA is TGTGCCAGCAGCCTCGATACCGGGGCCTACGAGCAGTACTTC. It yields the protein CASSLDTGAYEQYF.

As regards this clone: Other DNA sequences in the same sample also yield this CDR3. The rearrangement joins TRBV30 to TRBJ2-7, with 8 bases that match TRBD1. The CDR3 sequence is 12 residues long. Unmatched junction bases numbered 3, after V lost 5 bases and J lost 3 bases. The V gene's germline CDR1 is GTSNPN and CDR2 SVGIG (reference sequence). DNA of the CDR3: TGTGCCTGGGGAGGACAGGGCTACGAGCAGTACTTC. Protein: CAWGGQGYEQYF.